Presented here are 21 T cell receptor beta chains from one specimen sequenced in a study of blood T cell repertoires in COVID-19. TCRdb's table, derived via immunoSEQ multiplex PCR, lists solely in-frame clones and lacks some. The sample holds over 150,000 clones; over 70% are singletons and the top ten take over 6.5%. Input material: peripheral blood. The receptors come from a woman aged 40-49 years with COVID-19, enrolled during active disease.

This clone was counted once. This sequence joins TRBV3-1 (or the pseudogene TRBV3-2) and TRBJ1-3; no firm D call. The germline V gene has CDR1 LGHDT and CDR2 YNNKEL (reference sequence). The V and J ends lost 2 bases and 0 bases respectively, with 14 bases between them. The CDR3 is 17 amino acids. The CDR3 nucleotides are TGTGCCAGCAGCCAACTCCCGGGATCCAGCTCTGGAAACACCATATATTTT. The encoded protein is CASSQLPGSSSGNTIYF.

The V gene is TRBV2, the J gene TRBJ1-5; TRBD1 is a possible D gene (5 bases). Per germline, CDR1 SNHLY and CDR2 FYNNEI. The V end lost 5 bases, the J end lost 3 bases, and 8 bases lay between the germline ends. The CDR3 has 13 amino acids. CDR3 nucleotides: TGTGCCAGCAGTTTGACAGACAATCAGCCCCAGCATTTT. It encodes CASSLTDNQPQHF. Supplemented by reference TRBV2 and TRBJ1-5, the full variable domain reads EPEVTQTPSHQVTQMGQEVILRCVPISNHLYFYWYRQILGQKVEFLVSFYNNEISEKSEIFDDQFSVERPDGSNFTLKIRSTKLEDSAMYFCASSLTDNQPQHFGDGTRLSIL.

V and J are TRBV6-4 and TRBJ1-5; TRBD1 matches at 8 bases. The ends lost 3 bases at V and 10 bases at J; junction bases unmatched: 8. The V gene's germline CDR1 is MRHNA and CDR2 SNTAGT. The CDR3 length is 14 residues. The CDR3 sequence is CASSEMTGEGPQHF. The CDR3 DNA reads TGTGCCAGCAGTGAGATGACAGGGGAGGGACCCCAGCATTTT.

The CDR3 nucleotides read TGTGCCAGTAGTATGAGAGGAGGGAATGTAGCGGATACGCAGTATTTT. Its protein product is CASSMRGGNVADTQYF. V gene TRBV19 combines with J gene TRBJ2-3, with a tentative D call TRBD2 (6 bases). Germline values: CDR1 LNHDA, CDR2 SQIVND (reference sequence). CDR3 length equals 16 residues. V lost 3 bases and J 6 bases, leaving 19 bases between the germline ends.

The chain links TRBV29-1 to TRBJ2-5, with a tentative D call TRBD1 (5 bases). Trimming shortened V by 8 bases and J by 5 bases, and 18 bases separated the two germline ends. The CDR3 consists of 13 residues. Germline-derived CDR1 and CDR2 are SQVTM and ANQGSEA. CDR3 in amino acids: CSPRLETAETQYF. The CDR3 nucleotides are TGCAGCCCACGTCTCGAGACAGCGGAGACCCAGTACTTC.

This clone was seen a single time. The rearrangement joins TRBV2 to TRBJ2-7; 9 bases line up with TRBD1. Germline V lookup: CDR1 SNHLY, CDR2 FYNNEI. V gave up 4 bases and J gave up 1 base; unmatched junction bases: 2. This CDR3 has 14 residues. In DNA form, the CDR3 reads TGTGCCAGCAGTGGGGACAGGGTGTCCTACGAGCAGTACTTC. This translates into CASSGDRVSYEQYF.

Regarding this clone: Within the sample, other DNA sequences also encode this same CDR3. This rearrangement joins TRBV24-1 to TRBJ2-2; TRBD1 aligns across 11 bases. Trimming cost V 7 bases and J 5 bases; bases outside gene matches: 2. Germline loops: CDR1 KGHDR, CDR2 SFDVKD. The CDR3 is made up of 14 amino acids. CDR3 nucleotide sequence: TGTGCCACCAGAGGACAGGGGGCGACCGGGGAGCTGTTTTTT. Residues: CATRGQGATGELFF.

Note on this clone: At one boundary the junction diverges from the germline segment, which might be a read error. The chain uses TRBV19 and TRBJ1-2; D not resolved. The CDR3 spans 12 residues. The germline V gene encodes CDR1 LNHDA and CDR2 SQIVND (reference sequence). This CDR3 reads CASRIGPYGYTF. CDR3 in DNA: TGTGCCAGTAGGATAGGGCCATATGGCTACACCTTC.

The chain employs TRBV3-1 (or the pseudogene TRBV3-2) and TRBJ2-7, with D uncertain. Germline V CDR1 and CDR2: LGHDT, YNNKEL (reference sequence). Trimming left V 1 base short and J 1 base short, with 11 bases between. The CDR3 loop spans 15 amino acids. DNA of the CDR3: TGTGCCAGCAGCCAAGTGCCGACGAGGTCCTACGAGCAGTACTTC. It encodes CASSQVPTRSYEQYF.

The chain couples TRBV12-3 or TRBV12-4 to TRBJ2-7; D is uncertain. The CDR3 totals 13 residues. Trimming shortened V by 3 bases and J by 2 bases, and 8 bases separated the two germline ends. The CDR3 here is CASSFDSAYEQYF. The CDR3 DNA sequence: TGTGCCAGCAGTTTTGATAGTGCCTACGAGCAGTACTTC.

The chain links TRBV2 to TRBJ2-7, with 9 bases that match TRBD1. Germline V lookup: CDR1 SNHLY, CDR2 FYNNEI. The junction had 6 bases not matched to a gene; V was cut back by 8 bases and J by 1 base. This CDR3 is built from 14 residues. CDR3 in DNA: TGTGCCAGCTATCCCGGGACAGGGTCCTACGAGCAGTACTTC. Its protein is CASYPGTGSYEQYF. Using reference TRBV2 and TRBJ2-7 for the parts outside the CDR3, the full variable domain is EPEVTQTPSHQVTQMGQEVILRCVPISNHLYFYWYRQILGQKVEFLVSFYNNEISEKSEIFDDQFSVERPDGSNFTLKIRSTKLEDSAMYFCASYPGTGSYEQYFGPGTRLTVT.

The rearrangement links TRBV27 to TRBJ2-3; possibly TRBD2 for D (6 bases). V dropped 6 bases and J dropped 7 bases, with 17 bases sitting between them. The CDR3 spans 14 residues. The germline V gene has CDR1 MNHEY and CDR2 SMNVEV (reference sequence). The CDR3 region has the DNA TGTGCCAGCAGAGACGGGGGTTATCGGAATACGCAGTATTTT. Translation: CASRDGGYRNTQYF.

This clone was counted only a few times. The chain carries TRBV5-1 and TRBJ2-3; D may be TRBD1 (5 bases). CDR1 SGHRS and CDR2 YFSETQ come from the germline V gene. Trimming pared 0 bases from V and 5 bases from J, leaving 16 bases between. This CDR3 contains 16 residues. The CDR3 DNA reads TGCGCCAGCAGCTTGGGACTTAAGGGGTGGCGAGATACGCAGTATTTT. Residues: CASSLGLKGWRDTQYF.

Of note for this clone: The same CDR3 can be traced to other DNA sequences in this sample. The chain joins TRBV6-5 to TRBJ1-1, with D possibly being TRBD1 (5 bases). Trimming left V 0 bases short and J 4 bases short, with 6 bases between. The CDR3 consists of 13 residues. Germline lookup yields CDR1 MNHEY and CDR2 SVGAGI. In nucleotides, the CDR3 is TGTGCCAGCAGTTACTCGGGGGGCACTGAAGCTTTCTTT. It yields the protein CASSYSGGTEAFF.

This clone was seen ten or more times. The chain links TRBV6-4 to TRBJ2-3; TRBD2 is a possible D gene (5 bases). From germline, CDR1 is MRHNA and CDR2 SNTAGT. The CDR3 runs to 14 residues. Trimming stripped 0 bases from V and 3 bases from J, with 7 bases between. CDR3 residues: CASSDSPGTDTQYF. CDR3 DNA sequence: TGTGCCAGCAGTGACTCACCGGGAACAGATACGCAGTATTTT.

In DNA form, the CDR3 reads TGCGCCAGCAGCCCTTTACAGTATAACAATGAGCAGTTCTTC. As protein: CASSPLQYNNEQFF. The gene calls are TRBV5-1 and TRBJ2-1; D gene unclear. V was cut by 4 bases and J by 5 bases, with 13 bases left in between. Germline values: CDR1 SGHRS, CDR2 YFSETQ. There are 14 residues in the CDR3.

The V call is TRBV27, the J call TRBJ1-4; D is unresolved. Germline CDR1 and CDR2: MNHEY and SMNVEV (reference sequence). The CDR3 runs to 15 residues. Trimming took off 3 bases at V and 0 bases at J, with 8 bases between the two ends. The CDR3 loop is CASSLNGATNEKLFF. The CDR3, as DNA: TGTGCCAGCAGTTTGAACGGAGCAACTAATGAAAAACTGTTTTTT.

This clone appeared a single time. This rearrangement joins TRBV5-1 to TRBJ1-5, with 10 bases that match TRBD1. The V and J ends lost 2 bases and 2 bases, in that order; junction bases with no gene match: 10. Germline values: CDR1 SGHRS, CDR2 YFSETQ. This CDR3 is built from 18 residues. The CDR3 loop reads CASSLGDRGSSGNQPQHF. Here the CDR3 DNA reads TGCGCCAGCAGCTTAGGGGACAGGGGATCTTCTGGCAATCAGCCCCAGCATTTT.

This rearrangement joins TRBV9 to TRBJ1-3; 8 bases line up with TRBD1. Germline V CDR1 and CDR2: SGDLS, YYNGEE. V lost 1 base to trimming and J lost 8 bases; unmatched junction nucleotides: 5. This CDR3 comprises 14 residues. This chain's CDR3 is CASSVQGARDTIYF. The CDR3 coding sequence is TGTGCCAGCAGCGTACAGGGGGCGCGGGACACCATATATTTT.

The rearrangement uses TRBV18 and TRBJ1-4; D is uncertain. Germline CDR1 KGHSH, CDR2 LQKENI. Between the trimmed V and J ends, which lost 4 bases and 2 bases, there was a span of 14 bases. This CDR3 has 16 residues. CDR3 protein: CASSREGGLTNEKLFF. CDR3 nucleotides: TGTGCCAGCTCACGGGAGGGCGGACTGACTAATGAAAAACTGTTTTTT.

This sequence joins TRBV19 and TRBJ1-2; possibly TRBD1 for D (5 bases). The CDR3 totals 12 residues. The germline V gene encodes CDR1 LNHDA and CDR2 SQIVND (reference sequence). Trimming cost V 3 bases and J 7 bases, with 9 bases left between them. The CDR3 loop reads CASSIGGSGYTF. The CDR3 nucleotides are TGTGCCAGTAGTATCGGGGGGAGTGGCTACACCTTC.